What follows are 30 T cell receptor beta chains derived from one specimen sequenced in a study of T cells in women clearing cervical HPV infection. TCRdb's copy holds only in-frame clones and misses some; the assay was immunoSEQ multiplex PCR. This sample's clone table lists about 28,000 clones. Sequencing was performed on blood buffy coat. The receptors here all came from a woman aged 18 to 75 with a cervical HPV16 infection that either progressed to CIN3+ or cleared (not recorded which).

Remarks on this clone: The CDR3 goes on 3 residues after the read ends, and that part is filled in from the germline J gene. The chain uses TRBV18 and TRBJ1-2; 11 nucleotides line up with TRBD1. Germline loops: CDR1 KGHSH, CDR2 LQKENI. The CDR3 totals 14 residues. CDR3 DNA (partial): TGTGCCAGCTCACCGGGACAGGGGGTCTACGAC. It specifies CASSPGQGVYD. In full, the CDR3 reads CASSPGQGVYDYTF. Full variable domain (remainder filled in from reference TRBV18 and TRBJ1-2): NAGVMQNPRHLVRRRGQEARLRCSPMKGHSHVYWYRQLPEEGLKFMVYLQKENIIDESGMPKERFSAEFPKEGPSILRIQQVVRGDSAAYFCASSPGQGVYDYTFGSGTRLTVV.

As regards this clone: The CDR3 end is not reached by the read, which stops 3 residues before it; the germline J gene fills it in. The chain links TRBV29-1 to TRBJ1-6, with TRBD1 matching 7 bases. This CDR3 comprises 13 residues. Looked up from germline, CDR1 is SQVTM and CDR2 is ANQGSEA. Trimming at V came to 5 bases and at J to 10 bases, leaving 8 bases not matched to a gene. The part of the CDR3 DNA that was read is TGCAGCGTTACGACAGGGTCGGAATCACCC. Translated, it gives CSVTTGSESP. In full, the CDR3 is CSVTTGSESPLHF.

According to its frequency, this clone is medium-sized. Sequencing ends 3 residues short of the CDR3 end; the germline J gene provides the rest. This chain links TRBV7-9 with TRBJ1-2; D remains unclear. Germline values: CDR1 SEHNR, CDR2 FQNEAQ (reference sequence). Trimming took 2 bases from V and 3 from J, leaving 10 bases between them. The CDR3 spans 14 residues. The DNA read from the CDR3 is TGTGCCAGCAGCTTACTCCCCCGGGACTATGGC. Residues: CASSLLPRDYG. From start to end, the CDR3 is CASSLLPRDYGYTF.

Comments on this clone: The read finishes 3 residues shy of the CDR3 end, and the germline J gene is used to complete it. The V call is TRBV5-1, the J call TRBJ2-7, with D perhaps matching TRBD2 (5 bases). This CDR3 spans 14 amino acids. Germline-derived CDR1 and CDR2 are SGHRS and YFSETQ. The V end was cut by 4 bases, the J end by 3 bases, with 14 bases between. CDR3 amino acids: CASSPTSGSYEQYF. The DNA read from the CDR3 is TGCGCCAGCAGCCCCACTAGTGGGAGCTACGAG.

Points on this clone: The read finishes 3 residues shy of the CDR3 end, and the germline J gene is used to complete it. This chain links TRBV29-1 with TRBJ1-1; D possibly corresponds to TRBD1 (6 bases). The CDR3 is 17 residues long. Trimming took 7 bases from V and 0 from J, leaving 24 bases between them. Germline V gene data show CDR1 as SQVTM and CDR2 as ANQGSEA. CDR3 loop: CSAGGAQTQFMNTEAFF. CDR3 bases read: TGCAGCGCGGGGGGGGCACAGACACAATTCATGAACACTGAA. The entire variable domain, with the rest obtained from reference TRBV29-1 and TRBJ1-1, is as follows: SAVISQKPSRDICQRGTSLTIQCQVDSQVTMMFWYRQQPGQSLTLIATANQGSEATYESGFVIDKFPISRPNLTFSTLTVSNMSPEDSSIYLCSAGGAQTQFMNTEAFFGQGTRLTVV.

Remarks on this clone: From the germline J gene comes the end of the CDR3, since the read stops 3 residues before it. The V call is TRBV20-1, the J call TRBJ2-1; D is perhaps TRBD1 (5 bases). CDR1 and CDR2 (germline): DFQATT, SNEGSKA (reference sequence). The length of the CDR3 is 15 residues. The germline V and J ends were trimmed by 0 bases and 2 bases, with 11 bases remaining between them. CDR3 DNA (partial): TGCAGTGCTAGAGAGTTGGGGCTTACCTACAATGAG. Residues: CSARELGLTYNE. In full, the CDR3 reads CSARELGLTYNEQFF.

Note on this clone: The read stops 3 residues short of the end of the CDR3; the missing end is completed from the germline J gene. The J gene is TRBJ1-2, the V gene TRBV29-1; D is perhaps TRBD1 (5 bases). The CDR3 has 13 residues. V was trimmed by 4 bases and J by 7 bases, leaving 16 bases between them. CDR1 SQVTM and CDR2 ANQGSEA come from the germline V gene. The chain's CDR3 is CSVAEGRFFGYTF. The covered CDR3 bases are TGCAGCGTTGCTGAGGGGCGCTTTTTTGGC.

On this clone itself: The CDR3 end falls 3 residues outside the read, so it is completed with the germline J gene. The V and J genes are TRBV19 and TRBJ1-2; TRBD1 aligns across 7 bases. CDR3 length: 11 residues. Germline CDR1 reads LNHDA; CDR2 reads SQIVND (reference sequence). The CDR3 here is CATFDRDDYTF. The sequenced CDR3 bases are TGTGCCACCTTCGACAGGGACGAC. Full variable domain (rest looked up from reference TRBV19 and TRBJ1-2): DGGITQSPKYLFRKEGQNVTLSCEQNLNHDAMYWYRQDPGQGLRLIYYSQIVNDFQKGDIAEGYSVSREKKESFPLTVTSAQKNPTAFYLCATFDRDDYTFGSGTRLTVV.

Notes on this clone: From the germline J gene comes the end of the CDR3, since the read stops 3 residues before it. The V gene is TRBV7-6, the J gene TRBJ2-6, with 13 nucleotides matching TRBD2. CDR1 is SGHVS and CDR2 is FNYEAQ in the germline V gene. The CDR3 is made up of 17 amino acids. V lost 4 bases, J lost 4 bases, and 4 bases stayed unmatched. The covered CDR3 bases are TGTGCCAGCAGCTGGGGACTAGCGGGGTCGGGGGCCAACGTC. Its translation is CASSWGLAGSGANV. The entire CDR3 sequence reads CASSWGLAGSGANVLTF.

Details on this clone: The read ends 3 residues early relative to the CDR3; the germline J gene fills the gap. The V gene is TRBV5-4, the J gene TRBJ1-2; 7 positions agree with TRBD1. CDR3 size: 15 residues. Germline trimming cut 0 bases from V and 4 bases from J; bases unmatched to any gene: 6. Germline-derived CDR1 and CDR2 are SGHNT and YYREEE (reference sequence). The sequenced CDR3 bases are TGTGCCAGCAGCTTGGGGAAAGGGGGCGTCTATGGC. Its protein is CASSLGKGGVYG. From start to end, the CDR3 is CASSLGKGGVYGYTF. The entire variable domain, with the rest obtained from reference TRBV5-4 and TRBJ1-2, is as follows: ETGVTQSPTHLIKTRGQQVTLRCSSQSGHNTVSWYQQALGQGPQFIFQYYREEENGRGNFPPRFSGLQFPNYSSELNVNALELDDSALYLCASSLGKGGVYGYTFGSGTRLTVV.

This clone shows up as medium-sized by frequency. The read falls 3 residues short of the CDR3 end, and the missing part is taken from the germline J gene. The V call is TRBV6-1, the J call TRBJ2-1, with 8 bases fitting TRBD2. Germline CDR1 reads MNHNS; CDR2 reads SASEGT. This CDR3 has 15 amino acids. Trimming cost V 3 bases and J 8 bases; bases outside gene matches: 9. CDR3 amino acids: CASSEGAGVVDEQFF. The CDR3 bases that were read are TGTGCCAGCAGTGAGGGAGCGGGAGTTGTTGATGAG.

A remark on this clone: Coverage ceases 3 residues before the CDR3 finishes, and the germline J gene fills in the end. The chain carries TRBV2 and TRBJ2-2; D gene unclear. With 2 bases removed from V and 7 bases from J, the gap between germline ends came to 5 bases. Looked up from germline, CDR1 is SNHLY and CDR2 is FYNNEI. This CDR3 spans 12 amino acids. CDR3 DNA (partial): TGTGCCAGCAGTGAAAGCGTCGGGGAG. It translates to CASSESVGE. The full CDR3 reads CASSESVGELFF.

A note on this clone: Read data end 3 residues before the CDR3 end; the end is taken from the germline J gene. This chain connects TRBV20-1 to TRBJ2-3, with D perhaps matching TRBD1 (6 bases). This CDR3 is 12 amino acids long. Germline assignment: CDR1 DFQATT and CDR2 SNEGSKA (reference sequence). The CDR3 loop is CSARDQGQPQYF. CDR3 DNA, as far as it was read: TGCAGTGCTAGAGATCAGGGGCAGCCG.

In regard to this clone: The read halts 3 residues ahead of the CDR3 end, with the missing end drawn from the germline J gene. This rearrangement joins TRBV6-1 to TRBJ2-4; 9 nucleotides line up with TRBD1. The CDR3 spans 15 residues. CDR1 is MNHNS, CDR2 SASEGT, per germline. Partial CDR3 DNA: TGTGCCAGCAGTGCGTTTGCGTGGACAGGGGCTGGT. It yields the protein CASSAFAWTGAG. The entire CDR3 is CASSAFAWTGAGQYF.

Comment on this clone: The sequence runs out 3 residues before the end of the CDR3; the remainder is reconstructed from the germline J gene. The chain carries TRBV6-2 or TRBV6-3 and TRBJ2-5, with D perhaps TRBD1 or TRBD2 (5 bases each). In germline, CDR1 is MNHEY, CDR2 SVGEGT. V lost 8 bases and J lost 5, with 15 bases in between. CDR3 length equals 13 residues. CDR3 loop: CASGLRGRETQYF. CDR3 DNA, as far as it was read: TGTGCCAGCGGGCTGAGGGGCAGGGAGACC.

Concerning this clone: The CDR3 end is not reached by the read, which stops 3 residues before it; the germline J gene fills it in. This chain connects TRBV19 to TRBJ1-2; possible D gene TRBD1, 6 bases. Germline loops: CDR1 LNHDA, CDR2 SQIVND (reference sequence). The CDR3 totals 14 residues. The covered CDR3 bases are TGTGCCAGTAGTAGCACGGGGGGGGCGAAGGGC. As protein: CASSSTGGAKG. The complete CDR3 protein is CASSSTGGAKGYTF.

On this clone: The read terminates 3 residues ahead of where the CDR3 ends, so the germline J gene completes it. V usage is TRBV18 and J usage is TRBJ1-2; the D gene is possibly TRBD1 (5 bases). The germline CDR1 and CDR2 sequences are KGHSH and LQKENI. The CDR3 totals 15 residues. The part of the CDR3 DNA that was read is TGTGCCAGCTCACCCACCACCAGGGTGGGCTACGAC. Translated: CASSPTTRVGYD. The full CDR3 reads CASSPTTRVGYDYTF.

Comment on this clone: The sequence runs out 3 residues before the end of the CDR3; the remainder is reconstructed from the germline J gene. The chain links TRBV30 to TRBJ1-3; 11 bases align to TRBD1. Germline V gene lookup returns CDR1 GTSNPN and CDR2 SVGIG (reference sequence). The V and J ends lost 1 base and 6 bases, in that order; junction bases with no gene match: 20. The CDR3 covers 20 residues. The CDR3 sequence: CAWSGGAIGTGGEKENTIYF. CDR3 DNA, as far as it was read: TGTGCCTGGAGTGGTGGGGCTATTGGGACAGGGGGGGAGAAGGAAAACACC. Full variable domain (rest looked up from reference TRBV30 and TRBJ1-3): SQTIHQWPATLVQPVGSPLSLECTVEGTSNPNLYWYRQAAGRGLQLLFYSVGIGQISSEVPQNLSASRPQDRQFILSSKKLLLSDSGFYLCAWSGGAIGTGGEKENTIYFGEGSWLTVV.

As to this clone: The read ends 3 residues before the CDR3 terminus; that terminus is restored from the germline J gene. The V gene is TRBV30, the J gene TRBJ1-3; possibly TRBD1 for D (5 bases). The germline V gene has CDR1 GTSNPN and CDR2 SVGIG (reference sequence). The CDR3 totals 13 residues. V was pared by 2 bases and J by 8 bases, with 13 bases between. The CDR3 loop reads CAWSWQGVYTIYF. The part of the CDR3 DNA that was read is TGTGCCTGGAGTTGGCAGGGTGTGTACACC.

Comments on this clone: The read gets to within 3 residues of the CDR3 end, and the germline J gene fills in the rest. V gene TRBV2 combines with J gene TRBJ1-2; D might be TRBD1 (6 bases). The CDR3 runs 17 residues. Germline values: CDR1 SNHLY, CDR2 FYNNEI. Trimming stripped 4 bases from V and 1 base from J, with 19 bases between. The CDR3 reads CASSGGTPTLRNYGYTF. The CDR3 bases that were read are TGTGCCAGCAGTGGGGGGACACCCACCCTCCGTAACTATGGC. Full variable domain (rest looked up from reference TRBV2 and TRBJ1-2): EPEVTQTPSHQVTQMGQEVILRCVPISNHLYFYWYRQILGQKVEFLVSFYNNEISEKSEIFDDQFSVERPDGSNFTLKIRSTKLEDSAMYFCASSGGTPTLRNYGYTFGSGTRLTVV.

A word on this clone: The read terminates 3 residues ahead of where the CDR3 ends, so the germline J gene completes it. The chain is built from TRBV18 and TRBJ2-2; no clear D. Germline V CDR1 and CDR2: KGHSH, LQKENI. The CDR3 loop spans 14 amino acids. CDR3 DNA, as far as it was read: TGTGCCAGCTCTCCCTTCGGAACTAATGAAAAG. It encodes CASSPFGTNEK. The CDR3 in full is CASSPFGTNEKLFF.

Worth noting for this clone: Coverage ceases 3 residues before the CDR3 finishes, and the germline J gene fills in the end. J is TRBJ1-2 and V is TRBV19, with D unresolved. Germline assignment: CDR1 LNHDA and CDR2 SQIVND (reference sequence). The CDR3 sequence is 15 residues long. The CDR3 DNA, read in part, is TGTGCCAGTAGTATAGGGCTAGCGGGCAACAATGAC. It translates to CASSIGLAGNND. The full CDR3 protein is CASSIGLAGNNDYTF.

A note on this clone: The read ends 3 residues before the CDR3 terminus; that terminus is restored from the germline J gene. V usage is TRBV20-1 and J usage is TRBJ2-1, with 11 bases fitting TRBD2. The germline CDR1 and CDR2 sequences are DFQATT and SNEGSKA (reference sequence). J was trimmed by 2 bases and V by 3 bases; bases with no gene match: 6. This CDR3 has 16 residues. The DNA read from the CDR3 is TGCAGTGCTAGGCCTCTAGCGGGAGGTGCCTACAATGAG. It codes for CSARPLAGGAYNE. The entire CDR3 protein reads CSARPLAGGAYNEQFF.

Notes on this clone: Read coverage stops 3 residues before the CDR3 terminus; the germline J gene supplies the remainder. This chain joins TRBV18 and TRBJ2-1, with 8 bases matching TRBD2. This CDR3 is 15 amino acids long. Germline assignment: CDR1 KGHSH and CDR2 LQKENI. The ends lost 7 bases at V and 2 bases at J; junction bases unmatched: 7. CDR3 region: CASLGGLATYNEQFF. Incomplete CDR3 DNA: TGTGCCAGCTTAGGCGGACTAGCCACCTACAATGAG.

Worth noting for this clone: The missing CDR3 end, 3 residues past where the read stops, is filled in from the germline J gene. The chain combines TRBV20-1 with TRBJ2-1, with 9 nucleotides matching TRBD2. V gave up 4 bases and J gave up 6 bases; unmatched junction bases: 10. This CDR3 has 15 amino acids. Germline CDR1 reads DFQATT; CDR2 reads SNEGSKA (reference sequence). The CDR3 reads CSATLSGGGVNEQFF. The sequenced part of the CDR3 DNA is TGCAGTGCTACTCTTAGCGGGGGCGGGGTCAATGAG.

As for this clone: One junction end disagrees with the germline gene, perhaps due to a read error. The part of the CDR3 DNA that was read is TGTGCCAGCCACGGGGTCTCCCACGAG. Protein: CASHGVSHE. The full CDR3 sequence reads CASHGVSHEQYF. The chain carries TRBV5-6 and TRBJ2-7; D may be TRBD2 (5 bases). The read terminates 3 residues ahead of where the CDR3 ends, so the germline J gene completes it. The CDR3 consists of 12 residues. The germline V gene has CDR1 SGHDT and CDR2 YYEEEE.

A remark on this clone: The DNA ends 3 residues before the CDR3 does, and the rest of the CDR3 is filled in from the germline J gene. V is TRBV7-3 and J is TRBJ1-3; D not resolved. Trimming cost V 1 base and J 9 bases, with 10 bases left between them. Germline V gene sequence: CDR1 SGHTA, CDR2 FQGTGA. The CDR3 contains 13 residues. The DNA read from the CDR3 is TGTGCCAGCAGCTTAATTAACCCCGGCACC. Protein product: CASSLINPGT. The whole CDR3 sequence reads CASSLINPGTIYF.

As for this clone: Sequencing ends 3 residues short of the CDR3 end; the germline J gene provides the rest. The rearrangement uses TRBV19 and TRBJ2-5, with D possibly TRBD1 on 5 matching bases. V shed 0 bases and J shed 4 bases, with 18 bases lying between them. The CDR3 has 17 residues. Germline CDR1 and CDR2: LNHDA and SQIVND (reference sequence). The sequenced part of the CDR3 DNA is TGTGCCAGTAGTATAGACCCCCTAGGGGCAGTCCGAGAGACC. The encoded protein is CASSIDPLGAVRET. The complete CDR3 sequence is CASSIDPLGAVRETQYF.

Remarks on this clone: Read sequence stops 3 residues before the CDR3 end, and the germline J gene provides the missing end. V gene TRBV5-6 combines with J gene TRBJ1-2; 11 nucleotides agree with TRBD1. This CDR3 is 14 amino acids long. Per the germline V gene, CDR1 is SGHDT and CDR2 is YYEEEE. V was pared by 2 bases and J by 7 bases, with 4 bases of the junction left unmatched. The CDR3 protein is CASSFGQGASGYTF. The part of the CDR3 DNA that was read is TGTGCCAGCAGCTTCGGACAGGGGGCAAGTGGC.

Comment on this clone: Sequencing ends 3 residues short of the CDR3 end; the germline J gene provides the rest. The chain carries TRBV6-2 or TRBV6-3 and TRBJ1-2, with D perhaps matching TRBD1 (5 bases). The length of the CDR3 is 16 residues. Germline loops: CDR1 MNHEY, CDR2 SVGEGT. The part of the CDR3 DNA that was read is TGTGCCAGCAGTACCGGGACTAGCGGGAGACCTCATACC. Its translation: CASSTGTSGRPHT. The CDR3 in full is CASSTGTSGRPHTYTF.